The 9 T cell receptor beta chains below come from one sample, sequenced in a study of T cell repertoires in Merkel cell carcinoma. The method was immunoSEQ multiplex PCR; TCRdb's version includes in-frame clones alone and lacks a portion of them. The sample yields 12,000 to 15,000 clones, roughly 80% seen once. The sample taken for sequencing was tumor tissue. All receptors come from an adult with Merkel cell carcinoma.

This chain uses TRBV7-7 with TRBJ2-1; D might be TRBD2 (6 bases). V dropped 3 bases and J dropped 3 bases, with 9 bases sitting between them. The CDR3 is made up of 14 amino acids. CDR1 and CDR2 from the germline V gene are SSHAT and FNYEAQ (reference sequence). In nucleotides, the CDR3 is TGTGCCAGCAGCTTGGGCGGGGACTACAATGAGCAGTTCTTC. Its protein product is CASSLGGDYNEQFF.

This chain uses TRBV7-9 with TRBJ1-1, with a possible D match to TRBD1 (6 bases). Trimming took off 10 bases at V and 5 bases at J, with 17 bases between the two ends. This CDR3 comprises 13 residues. The germline V gene has CDR1 SEHNR and CDR2 FQNEAQ (reference sequence). The CDR3 reads CATSQGAETEAFF. The CDR3 DNA is TGTGCCACTTCACAGGGAGCTGAAACTGAAGCTTTCTTT.

This chain joins TRBV7-9 and TRBJ1-4; D gene uncertain. Deletions cut 4 bases from V and 8 bases from J, with 17 bases between. The germline CDR1 and CDR2 sequences are SEHNR and FQNEAQ (reference sequence). This CDR3 comprises 15 residues. CDR3 residues: CASSSSGNPHEKLFF. CDR3 coding DNA: TGTGCCAGCAGCTCCTCCGGGAATCCTCACGAAAAACTGTTTTTT.

A single count supports this clone. V is TRBV7-9 and J is TRBJ2-5, with 10 bases that match TRBD1. V shed 5 bases, J shed 2 bases, and the junction held 5 bases outside the gene matches. The CDR3 extends over 15 amino acids. Germline V gives CDR1 SEHNR, CDR2 FQNEAQ (reference sequence). The CDR3 here is CASSLRTGGQETQYF. The CDR3 DNA reads as TGTGCCAGCAGCCTTCGGACAGGGGGACAAGAGACCCAGTACTTC.

The chain carries TRBV5-6 and TRBJ1-2, with D unresolved. Per the germline V gene, CDR1 is SGHDT and CDR2 is YYEEEE. The CDR3 spans 13 residues. V was trimmed by 1 base and J by 4 bases, leaving 8 bases between them. The CDR3 is CASSLWLSYGYTF. CDR3 DNA sequence: TGTGCCAGCAGCTTGTGGCTATCCTATGGCTACACCTTC.

This clone was seen just once. This chain links TRBV7-6 with TRBJ2-3; a weak D match, TRBD2 (6 bases). Germline CDR1 and CDR2: SGHVS and FNYEAQ. Trimming took 5 bases from V and 0 from J, leaving 12 bases between them. This CDR3 comprises 15 residues. The CDR3 spells CASSAGGVSTDTQYF. The CDR3 nucleotides are TGTGCCAGCAGCGCTGGCGGGGTTAGCACAGATACGCAGTATTTT. The full variable domain, completed using reference TRBV7-6 and TRBJ2-3, is GAGVSQSPRYKVTKRGQDVALRCDPISGHVSLYWYRQALGQGPEFLTYFNYEAQQDKSGLPNDRFSAERPEGSISTLTIQRTEQRDSAMYRCASSAGGVSTDTQYFGPGTRLTVL.

The chain joins TRBV19 to TRBJ1-2; TRBD1 agrees at 9 bases. The CDR3 consists of 14 residues. V was clipped by 6 bases and J by 1 base; unmatched bases: 3. The germline gives CDR1 LNHDA, CDR2 SQIVND (reference sequence). CDR3: CASSGTGINYGYTF. For the CDR3, the DNA is TGTGCCAGTAGCGGGACAGGGATTAACTATGGCTACACCTTC.

The chain carries TRBV24-1 and TRBJ2-2; 7 bases map to TRBD1. V was clipped by 0 bases and J by 0 bases; unmatched bases: 3. The CDR3 covers 17 residues. CDR1 is KGHDR and CDR2 is SFDVKD in the germline V gene. CDR3 bases: TGTGCCACCAGTGATTTGAGGGGGCCCTCGAACACCGGGGAGCTGTTTTTT. It translates to CATSDLRGPSNTGELFF.

V usage is TRBV7-9 and J usage is TRBJ1-4, with D unresolved. V was clipped by 1 base and J by 10 bases, with 4 bases between them. The CDR3 extends over 11 amino acids. Germline CDR1 reads SEHNR; CDR2 reads FQNEAQ (reference sequence). The CDR3 DNA reads as TGTGCCAGCAGCTTAGAGGGAAAACTGTTTTTT. Translation: CASSLEGKLFF.